The 27 T cell receptor beta chains below all came from one sample that was sequenced in a study of cytomegalovirus exposure and HLA in healthy donors. The PCR contained 60 Vbeta and 13 Jbeta primers. Assay used: immunoSEQ multiplex PCR; TCRdb lists only in-frame clones, some missing. This table lists about 140,000 clones. Sequencing was carried out using PBMCs. The origin of the receptors is a woman younger than 35 in good health and CMV-seronegative.

This chain links TRBV30 with TRBJ2-1; 8 nucleotides line up with TRBD1. Germline trimming cut 4 bases from V and 9 bases from J; bases unmatched to any gene: 11. CDR1 is GTSNPN, CDR2 SVGIG, per germline (reference sequence). This CDR3 spans 14 amino acids. The CDR3 DNA reads as TGTGCCTGGAATCCAGACAGGGGTAAGGGTGAGCAGTTCTTC. Translated: CAWNPDRGKGEQFF.

The V call is TRBV9, the J call TRBJ1-3; D not resolved. CDR3 length: 14 amino acids. Germline V gene data show CDR1 as SGDLS and CDR2 as YYNGEE. Trimming pared 0 bases from V and 2 bases from J, leaving 6 bases between. The CDR3 loop reads CASSVDSTGNTIYF. CDR3 in DNA: TGTGCCAGCAGCGTAGACAGTACTGGAAACACCATATATTTT.

Note on this clone: Relative to the germline gene, one junction end is altered; a read error may explain this. The same CDR3 arises from other DNA sequences in this sample as well. This chain links TRBV30 with TRBJ2-1; 12 bases are a match to TRBD2. Looked up from germline, CDR1 is GTSNPN and CDR2 is SVGIG (reference sequence). The CDR3 consists of 16 residues. The CDR3 loop is CAWSPPGLAGHNEQFF. Written as DNA, the CDR3 is TGCGCCTGGAGTCCCCCGGGACTAGCGGGCCACAATGAGCAGTTCTTC.

This sequence joins TRBV30 and TRBJ2-1; D ambiguous. V dropped 5 bases and J dropped 8 bases, with 13 bases sitting between them. The CDR3 runs 12 residues. CDR1 is GTSNPN and CDR2 is SVGIG in the germline V gene (reference sequence). As DNA, the CDR3 is TGTGCCTGGGCTCGTGGCGAGGATGAGCAGTTCTTC. Amino acid sequence: CAWARGEDEQFF.

The genes are TRBV6-5 and TRBJ1-2; D unclear. The CDR3 sequence is 15 residues long. V lost 0 bases to trimming and J lost 4 bases, with 12 bases between them. CDR1 is MNHEY, CDR2 SVGAGI, per germline. This CDR3 is CASSYSRGSSYGYTF. The CDR3 nucleotides are TGTGCCAGCAGTTACTCCCGGGGTTCCTCCTATGGCTACACCTTC.

The J gene is TRBJ2-3, the V gene TRBV4-3; 8 positions match TRBD1. CDR3 length: 14 residues. V shed 4 bases, J shed 5 bases, and the junction held 5 bases outside the gene matches. Germline lookup yields CDR1 LGHNA and CDR2 YSLEER. CDR3 in DNA: TGCGCCAGCAGCCTACAGGGGGATGGAGATACGCAGTATTTT. As protein: CASSLQGDGDTQYF.

The rearrangement uses TRBV15 and TRBJ2-2, with D possibly TRBD1 on 6 matching bases. The CDR3 runs to 17 residues. V dropped 3 bases and J dropped 6 bases, with 20 bases sitting between them. Germline V gene sequence: CDR1 LNHNV, CDR2 YYDKDF (reference sequence). The CDR3 sequence is CATSSLKGGSRSGELFF. In DNA, the CDR3 is TGTGCCACCAGCAGTTTGAAAGGGGGTTCCAGATCCGGGGAGCTGTTTTTT. The full variable domain, rest sourced from reference TRBV15 and TRBJ2-2, is DAMVIQNPRYQVTQFGKPVTLSCSQTLNHNVMYWYQQKSSQAPKLLFHYYDKDFNNEADTPDNFQSRRPNTSFCFLDIRSPGLGDTAMYLCATSSLKGGSRSGELFFGEGSRLTVL.

The chain employs TRBV7-2 and TRBJ2-7; TRBD2 matches at 8 bases. Trimming took 1 base from V and 4 from J; bases not matched to a gene: 6. The CDR3 contains 15 residues. Germline CDR1 SGHTA, CDR2 FQGNSA. The CDR3, as DNA: TGTGCCAGCAGCTTAGGGGCGGGAGGACAATACGAGCAGTACGTC. This codes for CASSLGAGGQYEQYV.

This chain connects TRBV19 to TRBJ2-4, with D possibly being TRBD1 (5 bases). CDR3 length equals 15 residues. V was trimmed by 0 bases and J by 5 bases, leaving 11 bases between them. The germline V gene has CDR1 LNHDA and CDR2 SQIVND (reference sequence). The DNA for the CDR3 is TGTGCCAGTAGTATAGAGGGCAGGGTCGAAAACATTCAGTACTTC. This codes for CASSIEGRVENIQYF.

This chain connects TRBV2 to TRBJ1-5, with D maybe TRBD1 (5 bases). This CDR3 comprises 16 residues. With 0 bases removed from V and 1 base from J, the gap between germline ends came to 10 bases. Germline assignment: CDR1 SNHLY and CDR2 FYNNEI. The CDR3, as DNA: TGTGCCAGCAGTGAAGCGCTTCAGGGAAGCAATCAGCCCCAGCATTTT. Its protein is CASSEALQGSNQPQHF. Based on the CDR3 plus reference TRBV2 and TRBJ1-5, the full variable domain is EPEVTQTPSHQVTQMGQEVILRCVPISNHLYFYWYRQILGQKVEFLVSFYNNEISEKSEIFDDQFSVERPDGSNFTLKIRSTKLEDSAMYFCASSEALQGSNQPQHFGDGTRLSIL.

The gene calls are TRBV7-2 and TRBJ2-5; a weak D match, TRBD2 (5 bases). Germline V lookup: CDR1 SGHTA, CDR2 FQGNSA. Trimming took 7 bases from V and 1 from J, leaving 10 bases between them. This CDR3 has 13 residues. CDR3 coding DNA: TGTGCCAGCAAGAGAGGGAGCCAAGAGACCCAGTACTTC. This encodes CASKRGSQETQYF.

V is TRBV5-4 and J is TRBJ2-5; D gene ambiguous. This CDR3 region has 14 residues. Germline loops: CDR1 SGHNT, CDR2 YYREEE (reference sequence). Trimming removed 0 bases from V and 5 bases from J, with 11 bases in between. The CDR3 spells CASSLVALAETQYF. CDR3 in DNA: TGTGCCAGCAGCTTGGTAGCTCTTGCGGAGACCCAGTACTTC.

The gene calls are TRBV6-6 and TRBJ1-2; D is undetermined. The CDR3 is made up of 13 amino acids. V lost 2 bases and J lost 1, with 5 bases in between. Germline CDR1 and CDR2: MNHNY and SVGAGI (reference sequence). DNA for the CDR3: TGTGCCAGCAGTTACAGAGATAACTATGGCTACACCTTC. Protein sequence: CASSYRDNYGYTF.

V and J are TRBV5-4 and TRBJ2-1, with D possibly TRBD1 on 5 matching bases. The ends were cut back, 4 bases at V and 0 bases at J, with 8 bases in the middle. The CDR3 loop spans 14 amino acids. Germline V gives CDR1 SGHNT, CDR2 YYREEE (reference sequence). The CDR3 nucleotides are TGTGCCAGCAGCCTTGACAGCTCCTACAATGAGCAGTTCTTC. It translates to CASSLDSSYNEQFF.

The V and J genes are TRBV18 and TRBJ2-1; 7 bases are a match to TRBD2. The trim removed 2 bases at V and 9 bases at J, leaving 19 bases unmatched. The CDR3 covers 18 residues. In germline, CDR1 is KGHSH, CDR2 LQKENI. The CDR3 spells CASSPNPPLTGGRPEQFF. DNA for the CDR3: TGTGCCAGCTCACCAAATCCCCCACTAACGGGAGGTCGGCCTGAGCAGTTCTTC.

The chain is built from TRBV5-1 and TRBJ2-5; TRBD2 matches at 8 bases. After removal of 5 bases from V and 1 base from J, the junction contained 10 bases not matched to a gene. The CDR3 totals 16 residues. The germline gives CDR1 SGHRS, CDR2 YFSETQ. For the CDR3, the DNA is TGCGCCAGCAGTCCGACTAGCGATCTAGGCCAAGAGACCCAGTACTTC. This encodes CASSPTSDLGQETQYF.

The CDR3: CASSFGTVNTEAFF. In DNA, the CDR3 is TGTGCCAGCAGCTTCGGGACAGTGAACACTGAAGCTTTCTTT. The chain recombines TRBV7-9 with TRBJ1-1, with 7 bases aligning to TRBD1. CDR3 length: 14 residues. Germline V gives CDR1 SEHNR, CDR2 FQNEAQ (reference sequence). The junction had 1 base not matched to a gene; V was cut back by 3 bases and J by 0 bases.

This chain joins TRBV5-1 and TRBJ2-1; 7 nucleotides line up with TRBD2. Trimming removed 4 bases from V and 7 bases from J; junction bases left unmatched: 14. There are 16 residues in the CDR3. Per the germline V gene, CDR1 is SGHRS and CDR2 is YFSETQ. The CDR3 sequence is CASSAPPGGKGNEQFF. The CDR3 nucleotides read TGCGCCAGCAGCGCCCCCCCGGGAGGCAAAGGGAATGAGCAGTTCTTC.

This chain uses TRBV28 with TRBJ2-1; 10 bases line up with TRBD2. Germline V gives CDR1 MDHEN, CDR2 SYDVKM. The V gene end was trimmed by 4 bases and the J gene end by 6 bases; junction bases not matched to a gene: 9. The CDR3 has 16 residues. The CDR3 sequence is CASSSSSSGRVNEQFF. The CDR3 nucleotides are TGTGCCAGCAGTTCATCCTCCAGCGGGAGGGTCAATGAGCAGTTCTTC.

The V gene is TRBV19, the J gene TRBJ2-4; D perhaps matches TRBD2 (6 bases). There are 18 residues in the CDR3. V lost 6 bases to trimming and J lost 0 bases, with 21 bases between them. The germline CDR1 and CDR2 sequences are LNHDA and SQIVND (reference sequence). CDR3 bases: TGTGCCAGTAGGGGTGGAGGGTTAAGTCCCGTAGCCAAAAACATTCAGTACTTC. Amino acids: CASRGGGLSPVAKNIQYF.

The V and J genes are TRBV11-3 and TRBJ2-7, with TRBD1 identical over 8 bases. Germline trimming cut 5 bases from V and 1 base from J; bases unmatched to any gene: 4. This CDR3 is built from 14 residues. Germline V CDR1 and CDR2: SGHNT, YENEEA. The DNA of the CDR3 is TGTGCCAGCAGCGCCGACAGGGGTTCCTACGAGCAGTACGTC. Protein sequence: CASSADRGSYEQYV.

The chain is built from TRBV2 and TRBJ1-5; D not certain. Per the germline V gene, CDR1 is SNHLY and CDR2 is FYNNEI. The V end was cut by 3 bases, the J end by 0 bases, with 9 bases between. This CDR3 contains 15 residues. The CDR3 DNA follows: TGTGCCAGCAGTGAGGGCTCCTATAGCAATCAGCCCCAGCATTTT. Encoded protein: CASSEGSYSNQPQHF.

The V gene is TRBV29-1, the J gene TRBJ2-5; D possibly corresponds to TRBD1 (6 bases). Germline V gene lookup returns CDR1 SQVTM and CDR2 ANQGSEA. V lost 7 bases to trimming and J lost 2 bases, with 11 bases between them. The CDR3 runs 12 residues. The CDR3 bases are TGCAGCGGGAGCCAGGGGCAAGAGACCCAGTACTTC. Its protein is CSGSQGQETQYF.

The J gene is TRBJ1-2, the V gene TRBV14; TRBD1 matches at 8 bases. Per germline, CDR1 SGHDN and CDR2 FVKESK. The CDR3 runs 16 residues. Losses at the gene ends were 5 bases for V and 0 bases for J; bases not matched to a gene: 8. The CDR3 DNA is TGTGCCAGCAGCTCCTCACACAGGGGGGCTAACTATGGCTACACCTTC. Translation: CASSSSHRGANYGYTF.

The rearrangement joins TRBV5-6 to TRBJ2-7; 9 nucleotides align to TRBD2. Germline V lookup: CDR1 SGHDT, CDR2 YYEEEE. The V gene end was trimmed by 3 bases and the J gene end by 3 bases; junction bases not matched to a gene: 4. This CDR3 has 14 amino acids. In DNA form, the CDR3 reads TGTGCCAGCAGCTCTGGGACTAGCAGCTACGAGCAGTACGTC. Translation gives CASSSGTSSYEQYV.

V is TRBV18 and J is TRBJ2-7, with TRBD2 matching 7 bases. The CDR3 extends over 13 amino acids. V dropped 5 bases and J dropped 1; count of bases not matched to a gene: 2. Germline values: CDR1 KGHSH, CDR2 LQKENI. The CDR3 is CASSGTNSYEQYV. The CDR3 DNA follows: TGTGCCAGCTCAGGGACTAATTCCTACGAGCAGTACGTC.

The V gene is TRBV11-2, the J gene TRBJ2-7, with 12 bases that match TRBD2. The V gene end was trimmed by 5 bases and the J gene end by 2 bases; junction bases not matched to a gene: 13. The CDR3 extends over 18 amino acids. CDR1 and CDR2 (germline): SGHAT, FQNNGV. The CDR3 sequence is CASSHTKLAGGHTYEQYF. The CDR3, as DNA: TGTGCCAGCAGCCATACCAAACTAGCGGGAGGACATACCTACGAGCAGTACTTC.